Below, 20 T cell receptor beta chains from the same sample are listed, as sequenced in a study of ipilimumab plus nivolumab after autologous stem cell transplantation (dated by TCRdb to the early 2020s). The library relied on the immunoSEQ multiplex PCR assay. TCRdb provides this immuneACCESS table in a form limited to in-frame rearrangements. Some clones are lacking; in checked studies, under half of them reflect an unresolved V gene, and why the rest are absent is not known. This sample has tens of thousands of clones in its table, and around nine tenths of those were observed once. The ten largest clones represent about 0.97% of the sample. Sequenced here: PBMCs, sampled in a trial of ipilimumab plus nivolumab as post-transplant consolidation. The receptor set was obtained from a male donor with multiple myeloma.

The chain combines TRBV2 with TRBJ2-1; maybe TRBD2 (6 bases). Germline V gene lookup returns CDR1 SNHLY and CDR2 FYNNEI. This CDR3 is built from 12 residues. With 6 bases removed from V and 10 bases from J, the gap between germline ends came to 13 bases. The CDR3 protein is CASRYGSNEQFF. In nucleotides, the CDR3 is TGTGCCAGCAGGTACGGGAGTAACGAGCAGTTCTTC.

The chain uses TRBV2 and TRBJ2-2; 10 bases match TRBD1. V lost 11 bases to trimming and J lost 6 bases; unmatched junction nucleotides: 9. The CDR3 has 14 amino acids. Germline values: CDR1 SNHLY, CDR2 FYNNEI. CDR3 residues: CAGGTGVLAGELFF. CDR3 DNA: TGTGCCGGTGGGACAGGGGTGTTAGCCGGGGAGCTGTTTTTT.

The CDR3 loop is CASSSRGGEDTQYF. The CDR3 region has the DNA TGTGCCAGCAGCTCCAGGGGGGGGGAGGATACGCAGTATTTT. This sequence joins TRBV7-9 and TRBJ2-3; TRBD1 or TRBD2 may be the D gene (7 bases each). The length of the CDR3 is 14 residues. V was clipped by 4 bases and J by 6 bases, with 14 bases between them. The germline V gene has CDR1 SEHNR and CDR2 FQNEAQ (reference sequence).

This clone was seen only once. The J gene is TRBJ1-6, the V gene TRBV5-1; no clear D. The V and J ends lost 0 bases and 7 bases respectively, with 11 bases between them. The CDR3 runs 15 residues. CDR1 SGHRS and CDR2 YFSETQ come from the germline V gene. The CDR3 DNA sequence: TGCGCCAGCAGCTTGGGACAAGTTCCAAATTCACCCCTCCACTTT. Its translation: CASSLGQVPNSPLHF.

The chain employs TRBV7-9 and TRBJ2-4; TRBD2 might be the D (6 bases). The ends were cut back, 5 bases at V and 8 bases at J, with 16 bases in the middle. The CDR3 spans 14 residues. Germline CDR1 is SEHNR and CDR2 is FQNEAQ (reference sequence). CDR3 nucleotide sequence: TGTGCCAGCAGCGAAGGGACTCCCCTCGACATTCAGTACTTC. Translating it yields CASSEGTPLDIQYF.

The chain employs TRBV2 and TRBJ1-4; 7 bases fit TRBD1. The germline CDR1 and CDR2 sequences are SNHLY and FYNNEI. V shed 7 bases and J 8 bases; nucleotides not matched to a gene: 7. The CDR3 has 13 amino acids. The DNA for the CDR3 is TGTGCCAGCAATCGAGGGGGCGGAGAAAAACTGTTTTTT. Protein: CASNRGGGEKLFF.

The V gene is TRBV5-5, the J gene TRBJ2-7; D is unclear. The CDR3 covers 13 residues. Per germline, CDR1 SGHKS and CDR2 YYEKEE (reference sequence). Trimming left V 2 bases short and J 1 base short, with 7 bases between. In nucleotides, the CDR3 is TGTGCCAGCAGCTTCTGGGAATCCTACGAGCAGTACTTC. Its protein product is CASSFWESYEQYF. The full variable domain, in which reference TRBV5-5 and TRBJ2-7 provide the parts outside the CDR3, is DAGVTQSPTHLIKTRGQQVTLRCSPISGHKSVSWYQQVLGQGPQFIFQYYEKEERGRGNFPDRFSARQFPNYSSELNVNALLLGDSALYLCASSFWESYEQYFGPGTRLTVT.

The rearrangement uses TRBV5-1 and TRBJ2-2, with 12 bases fitting TRBD2. The CDR3 totals 17 residues. In germline, CDR1 is SGHRS, CDR2 YFSETQ. The trim removed 4 bases at V and 0 bases at J, leaving 4 bases unmatched. DNA for the CDR3: TGCGCCAGCAGCCGGACTAGCGGGATATCGAACACCGGGGAGCTGTTTTTT. It codes for CASSRTSGISNTGELFF.

The chain joins TRBV7-9 to TRBJ1-6; 7 bases line up with TRBD1. The V segment lost 3 bases and the J segment 1 base; nucleotides outside the gene matches: 6. Germline CDR1 SEHNR, CDR2 FQNEAQ (reference sequence). The CDR3 has 17 amino acids. This CDR3 is CASSLGDSGSYNSPLHF. In DNA form, the CDR3 reads TGTGCCAGCAGCTTGGGGGACAGTGGGTCCTATAATTCACCCCTCCACTTT.

The chain recombines TRBV7-3 with TRBJ2-3, with 11 bases that match TRBD2. The J segment lost 4 bases and the V segment lost 4 bases, leaving 7 bases of the junction unmatched. The CDR3 runs 16 residues. CDR1 and CDR2 (germline): SGHTA, FQGTGA. The CDR3 loop reads CASSSGTSGPPDTQYF. CDR3 in DNA: TGTGCCAGCAGCTCCGGGACTAGCGGACCACCAGATACGCAGTATTTT.

This sequence joins TRBV6-5 and TRBJ1-3; D remains ambiguous. This CDR3 has 12 amino acids. Germline V gene data show CDR1 as MNHEY and CDR2 as SVGAGI. V was shortened by 5 bases and J by 3 bases, with 5 bases between the two germline ends. This CDR3 is CASSPGGNTIYF. The CDR3 DNA is TGTGCCAGCAGTCCGGGTGGAAACACCATATATTTT.

This chain connects TRBV7-9 to TRBJ1-5; 9 bases map to TRBD1. Losses at the gene ends were 4 bases for V and 5 bases for J; bases not matched to a gene: 6. The CDR3 sequence is 15 residues long. The germline gives CDR1 SEHNR, CDR2 FQNEAQ (reference sequence). In nucleotides, the CDR3 is TGTGCCAGCAGCTACGGGACAGGGATAGATCAGCCCCAGCATTTT. Its protein product is CASSYGTGIDQPQHF.

The J gene is TRBJ2-2, the V gene TRBV5-1; tentative D call: TRBD2 (6 bases). V shed 4 bases and J shed 8 bases, with 12 bases lying between them. CDR3 length: 13 residues. Germline V CDR1 and CDR2: SGHRS, YFSETQ. CDR3 loop: CASSPRAGGELFF. The CDR3 bases are TGCGCCAGCAGCCCGAGGGCGGGAGGGGAGCTGTTTTTT.

This chain connects TRBV5-1 to TRBJ2-1; TRBD1 agrees at 10 bases. The CDR3 extends over 19 amino acids. Per germline, CDR1 SGHRS and CDR2 YFSETQ. Losses at the gene ends were 2 bases for V and 0 bases for J; bases not matched to a gene: 11. The chain's CDR3 is CASSFPTRGQGSSYNEQFF. The CDR3 bases are TGCGCCAGCAGCTTCCCAACCCGGGGACAGGGGAGCTCCTACAATGAGCAGTTCTTC.

The rearrangement links TRBV5-4 to TRBJ1-4; 10 bases fit TRBD1. The CDR3 has 15 residues. Losses at the gene ends were 1 base for V and 8 bases for J; bases not matched to a gene: 5. Germline CDR1 SGHNT, CDR2 YYREEE (reference sequence). This CDR3 reads CASSLSGTGEEKLFF. The DNA of the CDR3 is TGTGCCAGCAGCTTGTCCGGGACAGGGGAAGAAAAACTGTTTTTT.

The chain recombines TRBV7-2 with TRBJ2-3; D gene uncertain. Looked up from germline, CDR1 is SGHTA and CDR2 is FQGNSA. The germline V and J ends were trimmed by 1 base and 0 bases, with 2 bases remaining between them. This CDR3 has 13 residues. The CDR3 loop is CASSLGSTDTQYF. The CDR3 DNA reads TGTGCCAGCAGCTTAGGTAGCACAGATACGCAGTATTTT. The full variable domain, in which reference TRBV7-2 and TRBJ2-3 provide the parts outside the CDR3, is GAGVSQSPSNKVTEKGKDVELRCDPISGHTALYWYRQSLGQGLEFLIYFQGNSAPDKSGLPSDRFSAERTGGSVSTLTIQRTQQEDSAVYLCASSLGSTDTQYFGPGTRLTVL.

The chain recombines TRBV19 with TRBJ1-2; no clear D. The CDR3 runs to 15 residues. Germline CDR1 is LNHDA and CDR2 is SQIVND (reference sequence). V shed 6 bases and J shed 1 base, with 15 bases lying between them. The CDR3 sequence is CASRGGNSLNYGYTF. CDR3 nucleotide sequence: TGTGCCAGTAGGGGCGGGAACAGTCTTAACTATGGCTACACCTTC.

The chain uses TRBV10-3 and TRBJ2-7, with TRBD1 matching 9 bases. This CDR3 spans 16 amino acids. Unmatched junction bases numbered 12, after V lost 2 bases and J lost 7 bases. The germline gives CDR1 ENHRY, CDR2 SYGVKD. The CDR3 reads CAISEPKGTGRQEQYF. In nucleotides, the CDR3 is TGTGCCATCAGTGAGCCCAAGGGGACAGGGCGCCAAGAGCAGTACTTC.

This chain links TRBV27 with TRBJ2-4; weak D call: TRBD1 (6 bases). Trimming took off 5 bases at V and 4 bases at J, with 12 bases between the two ends. The CDR3 covers 14 residues. The germline V gene encodes CDR1 MNHEY and CDR2 SMNVEV (reference sequence). CDR3 protein: CASSTRQVKNIQYF. The CDR3 nucleotides are TGTGCCAGCAGTACCCGACAGGTGAAAAACATTCAGTACTTC.

The CDR3 region has the DNA TGTGCCAGCAGCCAAGCCCATGCGGGAGGGCAGGATGAGCAGTTCTTC. Protein product: CASSQAHAGGQDEQFF. The V call is TRBV4-2, the J call TRBJ2-1; 9 positions agree with TRBD2. Germline CDR1 LGHNA, CDR2 YNFKEQ. The V and J ends lost 1 base and 8 bases, in that order; junction bases with no gene match: 9. This CDR3 has 16 residues.